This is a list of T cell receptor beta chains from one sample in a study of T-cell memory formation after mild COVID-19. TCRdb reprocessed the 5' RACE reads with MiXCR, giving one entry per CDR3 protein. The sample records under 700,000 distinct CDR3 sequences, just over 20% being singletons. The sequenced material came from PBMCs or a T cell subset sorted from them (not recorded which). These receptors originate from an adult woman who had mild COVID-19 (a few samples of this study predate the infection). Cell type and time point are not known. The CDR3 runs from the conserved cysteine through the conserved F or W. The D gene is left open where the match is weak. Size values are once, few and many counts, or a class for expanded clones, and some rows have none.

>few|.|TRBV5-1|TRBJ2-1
CASSLEGPALNEQFF
TGCGCCAGCAGCTTGGAAGGGCCAGCCTTGAATGAGCAGTTCTTC
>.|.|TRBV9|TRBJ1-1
CASSVDGGIPEAFF
TGTGCCAGCAGCGTAGATGGGGGAATCCCTGAAGCTTTCTTT
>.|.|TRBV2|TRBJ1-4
CASTRMGEKLFF
TGTGCCAGTACCAGAATGGGGGAAAAACTGTTTTTT
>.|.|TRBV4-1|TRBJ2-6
CASSLLLGAGTPSGANVLTF
TGCGCCAGCAGCCTTTTACTCGGCGCGGGGACACCCTCTGGGGCCAACGTCCTGACTTTC
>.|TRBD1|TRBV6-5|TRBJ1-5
CASSRQGINQPQHF
TGTGCCAGCAGTAGACAGGGAATCAATCAGCCCCAGCATTTT
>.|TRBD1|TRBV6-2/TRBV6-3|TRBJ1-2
CASQREGQEPLGGYTF
TGTGCCAGCCAGAGAGAGGGACAGGAGCCTCTTGGTGGCTACACCTTC
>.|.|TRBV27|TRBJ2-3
CASSLSGVGTYTQYF
TGTGCCAGCAGTTTATCGGGTGTGGGGACTTATACGCAGTATTTT
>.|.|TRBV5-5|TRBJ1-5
CASSYYGGRSNQPQHF
TGTGCCAGCAGCTATTATGGGGGCCGTAGCAATCAGCCCCAGCATTTT
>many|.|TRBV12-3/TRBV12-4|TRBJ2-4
CASSEVGAKNIQYF
TGTGCCAGCAGTGAGGTGGGGGCCAAAAACATTCAGTACTTC
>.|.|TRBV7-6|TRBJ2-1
CASSPRLGLGPYNEQFF
TGTGCCAGCAGCCCTAGACTGGGGCTGGGGCCCTACAATGAGCAGTTCTTC
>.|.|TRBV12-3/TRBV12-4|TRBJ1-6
CASRGSSGVSSYNSPLHF
TGTGCCAGCAGGGGGTCCTCGGGGGTGAGCTCCTATAATTCACCCCTCCACTTT
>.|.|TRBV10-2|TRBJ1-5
CASSESMGSLNQPQHF
TGCGCCAGCAGTGAGTCCATGGGGTCACTAAATCAGCCCCAGCATTTT
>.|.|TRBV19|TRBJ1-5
CASSGRENQPQHF
TGTGCCAGTAGTGGAAGGGAGAATCAGCCCCAGCATTTT
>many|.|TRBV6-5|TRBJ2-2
CASSRRMADPSRELFF
TGTGCCAGCAGTCGGCGAATGGCCGACCCATCCCGGGAGCTGTTTTTT
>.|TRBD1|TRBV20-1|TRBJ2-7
CSASVGTGYEQYF
TGCAGTGCGTCGGTTGGGACAGGGTACGAGCAGTACTTC
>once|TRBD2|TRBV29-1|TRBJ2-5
CSVAPYVASGRYQETQYF
TGCAGCGTTGCCCCATACGTGGCTAGCGGGAGGTACCAAGAGACCCAGTACTTC
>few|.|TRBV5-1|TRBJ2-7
CASSGTTGYEQYF
TGCGCCAGCAGCGGGACGACAGGTTACGAGCAGTACTTC
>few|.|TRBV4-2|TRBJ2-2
CASSLRLVSGELFF
TGTGCCAGCAGCTTACGACTAGTATCCGGGGAGCTGTTTTTT
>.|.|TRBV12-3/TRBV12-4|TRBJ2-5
CASSFLVETQYF
TGTGCCAGCAGTTTTTTAGTAGAGACCCAGTACTTC
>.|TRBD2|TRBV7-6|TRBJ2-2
CASSAALAGANTGELFF
TGTGCCAGCAGCGCCGCTCTAGCGGGGGCGAACACCGGGGAGCTGTTTTTT
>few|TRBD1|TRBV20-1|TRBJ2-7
CSARNRIGTGGTRLYF
TGCAGTGCTAGAAATCGGATCGGCACAGGGGGGACGCGGCTGTACTTC
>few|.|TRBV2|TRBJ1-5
CASSEAGSHNQPQHF
TGTGCCAGCAGTGAAGCGGGGTCACACAATCAGCCCCAGCATTTT
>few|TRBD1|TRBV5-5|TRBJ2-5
CASSWDRDQETQYF
TGTGCCAGCAGCTGGGACAGGGACCAAGAGACCCAGTACTTC
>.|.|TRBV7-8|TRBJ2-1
CASSPLWLSSYNEQFF
TGTGCCAGCAGCCCCCTTTGGCTGAGCTCCTACAATGAGCAGTTCTTC
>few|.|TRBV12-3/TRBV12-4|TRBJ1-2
CASSLALTASGYTF
TGTGCCAGCAGTTTAGCGTTGACCGCTAGTGGCTACACCTTC
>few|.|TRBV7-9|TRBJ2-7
CASSPGGVEQYF
TGTGCCAGCAGCCCAGGGGGGGTCGAGCAGTACTTC
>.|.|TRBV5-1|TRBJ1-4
CASSWAALSLSSTNEKLFF
TGCGCCAGCAGCTGGGCGGCACTCTCCTTATCCTCGACTAATGAAAAACTGTTTTTT
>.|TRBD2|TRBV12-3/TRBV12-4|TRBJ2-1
CASRASGEYNEQFF
TGTGCCAGCAGGGCTAGCGGGGAGTACAATGAGCAGTTCTTC
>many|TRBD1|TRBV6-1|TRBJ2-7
CASRGQGTYEQYF
TGTGCCAGCAGAGGACAGGGAACCTACGAGCAGTACTTC
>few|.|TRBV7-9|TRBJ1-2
CASSFTGYAYGYTF
TGTGCCAGCAGCTTCACAGGGTACGCCTATGGCTACACCTTC
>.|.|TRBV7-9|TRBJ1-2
CASSLEGYGYYGYTF
TGTGCCAGCAGCTTAGAGGGTTACGGATACTATGGCTACACCTTC
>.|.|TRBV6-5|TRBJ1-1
CASSYGEYTEAFF
TGTGCCAGCAGTTACGGGGAGTACACTGAAGCTTTCTTT
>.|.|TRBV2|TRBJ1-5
CASTPGWVRNQPQHF
TGTGCCAGCACACCTGGGTGGGTTCGGAATCAGCCCCAGCATTTT
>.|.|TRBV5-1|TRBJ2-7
CASSLDGQTSSYEQYF
TGCGCCAGCAGCTTAGACGGACAGACCTCCTCCTACGAGCAGTACTTC
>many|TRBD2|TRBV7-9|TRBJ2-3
CASSHQGAGTSGGPSTDTQYF
TGTGCCAGCAGCCATCAAGGAGCTGGGACTAGCGGGGGACCTAGCACAGATACGCAGTATTTT
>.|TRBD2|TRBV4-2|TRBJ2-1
CASSQVGLAGGGDNEQFF
TGTGCCAGCAGCCAAGTCGGACTAGCGGGGGGAGGAGACAATGAGCAGTTCTTC
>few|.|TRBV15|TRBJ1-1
CATSRDRGIPNTEAFF
TGTGCCACCAGCAGAGACAGGGGAATTCCGAACACTGAAGCTTTCTTT
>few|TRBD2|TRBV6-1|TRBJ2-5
CASTPQVGGVAIEETQYF
TGTGCCAGCACTCCCCAGGTTGGGGGGGTGGCAATAGAAGAGACCCAGTACTTC
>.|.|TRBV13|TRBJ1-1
CASGSENTEAFF
TGTGCCAGCGGTTCAGAGAACACTGAAGCTTTCTTT
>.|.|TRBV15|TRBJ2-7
CATSTGREQYF
TGTGCCACCAGCACCGGCCGCGAGCAGTACTTC
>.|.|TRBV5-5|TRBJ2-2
CASSFTRGTNTGELFF
TGTGCCAGCAGCTTCACTCGGGGTACGAACACCGGGGAGCTGTTTTTT
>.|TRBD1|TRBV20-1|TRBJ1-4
CSASGQATNEKLFF
TGCAGTGCTAGCGGACAGGCGACTAATGAAAAACTGTTTTTT
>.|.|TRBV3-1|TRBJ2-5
CASSPTGTLWETQYF
TGTGCCAGCAGCCCCACCGGGACATTGTGGGAGACCCAGTACTTC
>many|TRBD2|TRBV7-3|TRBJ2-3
CASSFGLAGALGDTQYF
TGTGCCAGCAGCTTCGGACTAGCGGGAGCTCTGGGAGATACGCAGTATTTT
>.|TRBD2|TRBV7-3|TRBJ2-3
CASSSLAGRPQYF
TGTGCCAGCAGCTCTCTAGCGGGAAGACCGCAGTATTTT
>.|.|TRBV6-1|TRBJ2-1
CASYDPYNEQFF
TGTGCCAGCTACGACCCCTACAATGAGCAGTTCTTC
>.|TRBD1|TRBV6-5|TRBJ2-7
CASSVNRGIGPYEQYF
TGTGCCAGCAGTGTGAACAGGGGAATCGGCCCCTACGAGCAGTACTTC
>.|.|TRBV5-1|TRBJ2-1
CASSSRTVSDNEQFF
TGCGCCAGCAGCTCCCGGACAGTTTCGGACAATGAGCAGTTCTTC
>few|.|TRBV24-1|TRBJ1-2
CATSGLGSGYGYTF
TGTGCCACCAGTGGACTAGGGTCAGGCTATGGCTACACCTTC
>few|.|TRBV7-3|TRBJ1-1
CASSLRGGVQPTEAFF
TGTGCCAGCAGCTTAAGAGGTGGGGTACAGCCCACTGAAGCTTTCTTT
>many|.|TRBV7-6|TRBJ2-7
CASSLGPGTYEQYF
TGTGCCAGCAGCTTAGGCCCGGGTACCTACGAGCAGTACTTC
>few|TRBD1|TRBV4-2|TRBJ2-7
CASSPRDRGNDEQYF
TGTGCCAGCAGCCCTAGGGACAGGGGTAATGACGAGCAGTACTTC